Below, 13 T cell receptor beta chains from the same sample are listed, as sequenced in a study of a mutant IDH1 vaccine in newly diagnosed glioma. The time point is: baseline, week 1 (first vaccination visit). Stated treatment: pre-vaccination baseline after standard-of-care therapy. Sequencing used immunoSEQ multiplex PCR; TCRdb keeps in-frame clones, though not all of them. The sample holds tens of thousands of clones, over 70% seen once. The input for sequencing was PBMCs, taken from a glioma patient treated with radiotherapy, temozolomide or both. These receptors were taken from a middle-aged man with glioma. Some clones in this sample may be carry-over from other donors' samples.

The rearrangement joins TRBV30 to TRBJ2-5, with 10 nucleotides matching TRBD2. The CDR3 is 14 amino acids. V lost 6 bases, J lost 5 bases, and 9 bases stayed unmatched. CDR1 and CDR2 from the germline V gene are GTSNPN and SVGIG (reference sequence). The CDR3 spells CACHSGGSWETQYF. Here the CDR3 DNA reads TGTGCCTGCCATAGCGGGGGGAGCTGGGAGACCCAGTACTTC.

In its sample, this clone was seen a few times. The chain combines TRBV18 with TRBJ1-1; weak D call: TRBD1 (5 bases). Per the germline V gene, CDR1 is KGHSH and CDR2 is LQKENI. Deletions cut 2 bases from V and 8 bases from J, with 9 bases between. The CDR3 covers 12 residues. CDR3 in DNA: TGTGCCAGCTCACCATCCCGGGACGAAGCTTTCTTT. Its translation is CASSPSRDEAFF.

The rearrangement uses TRBV19 and TRBJ1-2, with D perhaps TRBD1 (5 bases). From germline, CDR1 is LNHDA and CDR2 SQIVND (reference sequence). The CDR3 is 10 amino acids. V was clipped by 8 bases and J by 7 bases, with 8 bases between them. CDR3: CASWGLGYTF. The CDR3 region has the DNA TGTGCCAGTTGGGGCCTTGGCTACACCTTC.

The chain couples TRBV10-2 to TRBJ2-7, with D unresolved. Trimming took off 8 bases at V and 5 bases at J, with 31 bases between the two ends. Germline-derived CDR1 and CDR2 are WSHSY and SAAADI. The CDR3 contains 18 residues. For the CDR3, the DNA is TGCGCCAGCCGTCCCTATTATAGAGAATTGGAACCGGAACACGAGCAGTACTTC. It translates to CASRPYYRELEPEHEQYF.

The rearrangement uses TRBV5-1 and TRBJ2-7; tentatively, D is TRBD1 or TRBD2 (5 bases each). Trimming stripped 4 bases from V and 0 bases from J, with 8 bases between. Looked up from germline, CDR1 is SGHRS and CDR2 is YFSETQ. The CDR3 is made up of 13 amino acids. This CDR3 reads CASSGTSSYEQYF. The CDR3 DNA sequence: TGCGCCAGCAGCGGGACGAGCTCCTACGAGCAGTACTTC.

The chain's CDR3 is CSVSWGGQPQHF. The CDR3 DNA sequence: TGCAGCGTTTCCTGGGGAGGTCAGCCCCAGCATTTT. The chain couples TRBV29-1 to TRBJ1-5; D call uncertain. The ends were cut back, 5 bases at V and 6 bases at J, with 11 bases in the middle. This CDR3 contains 12 residues. Per the germline V gene, CDR1 is SQVTM and CDR2 is ANQGSEA.

This clone came up once. The CDR3, as DNA: TGTGCCAGCAGCCCCACCCGGGTCTATGGCTACACCTTC. It encodes CASSPTRVYGYTF. J is TRBJ1-2 and V is TRBV14; D unresolved. The CDR3 consists of 13 residues. CDR1 and CDR2 (germline): SGHDN, FVKESK. Trimming shortened V by 4 bases and J by 4 bases, and 10 bases separated the two germline ends.

The chain combines TRBV30 with TRBJ2-1, with D uncertain. V lost 3 bases and J lost 6, with 6 bases in between. From germline, CDR1 is GTSNPN and CDR2 SVGIG (reference sequence). This CDR3 is 11 amino acids long. This chain's CDR3 is CAWSLSNEQFF. Written as DNA, the CDR3 is TGTGCCTGGAGCCTAAGCAATGAGCAGTTCTTC.

Written as DNA, the CDR3 is TGTGCCAGCAGCGGAAGGGGCAGGGAGGCTTGGTATGGCTACACCTTC. Translating gives CASSGRGREAWYGYTF. The chain recombines TRBV25-1 with TRBJ1-2, with D maybe TRBD1 (5 bases). Germline CDR1 is MGHDK and CDR2 is SYGVNS. The CDR3 runs to 16 residues. V shed 6 bases and J shed 5 bases, with 22 bases lying between them.

This chain joins TRBV9 and TRBJ2-3; 8 positions agree with TRBD2. After removal of 0 bases from V and 3 bases from J, the junction contained 3 bases not matched to a gene. The germline gives CDR1 SGDLS, CDR2 YYNGEE. CDR3 size: 15 residues. The CDR3 coding sequence is TGTGCCAGCAGCGTAGCGGGACTAGGTACAGATACGCAGTATTTT. Translated, it gives CASSVAGLGTDTQYF.

The J gene is TRBJ2-7, the V gene TRBV18; 11 bases are a match to TRBD2. This CDR3 is 18 amino acids long. J gave up 3 bases and V 3 bases, and 13 bases lay outside the gene matches. The germline CDR1 and CDR2 sequences are KGHSH and LQKENI. CDR3 protein: CASSPSTWVAGGRYEQYF. DNA for the CDR3: TGTGCCAGCTCACCGTCAACGTGGGTAGCGGGGGGGCGCTACGAGCAGTACTTC.

The genes are TRBV5-1 and TRBJ2-3; 10 bases are a match to TRBD1. J lost 3 bases, V lost 0 bases, and 7 bases had no gene match. In germline, CDR1 is SGHRS, CDR2 YFSETQ. The CDR3 sequence is 17 residues long. CDR3 protein: CASSLARTGGATDTQYF. DNA for the CDR3: TGCGCCAGCAGCTTGGCACGGACAGGGGGAGCGACAGATACGCAGTATTTT.

V gene TRBV12-5 combines with J gene TRBJ2-2, with D tentatively TRBD1 (5 bases). The CDR3 contains 17 residues. Trimming removed 4 bases at V and 6 bases at J, with 21 bases between. The germline gives CDR1 LGHNT, CDR2 FRNRAP. The CDR3 spells CASGSPLGQGRAGELFF. The CDR3 bases are TGTGCTAGTGGTTCGCCCCTGGGGCAGGGAAGGGCCGGGGAGCTGTTTTTT. The whole variable domain, filled in from reference TRBV12-5 and TRBJ2-2, reads DARVTQTPRHKVTEMGQEVTMRCQPILGHNTVFWYRQTMMQGLELLAYFRNRAPLDDSGMPKDRFSAEMPDATLATLKIQPSEPRDSAVYFCASGSPLGQGRAGELFFGEGSRLTVL.